The clone carrying this T cell receptor (beta chain) was counted only a few times. As yet, its antigen is unknown. MiXCR was run by TCRdb on the RACE reads, yielding one entry per CDR3 protein. The data show tens of thousands of distinct CDR3 sequences, 9% to 15% seen once. The data belong to a study of human T cells and chemical hapten exposure. The V and J ends lost 6 bases and 7 bases respectively, with 19 bases between them. This CDR3 has 14 amino acids. Germline V gives CDR1 KGHSH, CDR2 LQKENI. Study conclusions and caveats: Patch test score was positively correlated with the counts of PT1 expanded TCRs.

This sample's time point: pre-sensitization, week 0. As for treatment: therapeutic diphenylcyclopropenone sensitization with weekly scalp DPC. The starting material, unfractionated whole blood, was used for total RNA extraction. This chain connects TRBV18 to TRBJ2-7; D not certain. The clonotype was recovered from a woman aged 40 to 49 with alopecia areata. Some clones in this sample may be carry-over from other donors' samples. The specimen was whole blood, collected in connection with sensitization to the hapten diphenylcyclopropenone (DPC). The CDR3 spells CASSPGPKEGEQYF. The CDR3 DNA follows: TGTGCCAGCTCTCCGGGTCCAAAGGAAGGAGAGCAGTACTTC.